Listed here are 3 T cell receptor beta chains from one sample, sequenced in a study of blood T cell repertoires in COVID-19. This table comes from immunoSEQ multiplex PCR, and its TCRdb copy is limited to in-frame clones, with some not included. The sample has approximately 260,000 clones, approximately 88% seen once; the top ten hold roughly a tenth. The sample consisted of peripheral blood. The source is a woman in her 70s with COVID-19, enrolled during active disease.

The chain joins TRBV19 to TRBJ2-1; perhaps TRBD2 as D (6 bases). The CDR3 sequence is 15 residues long. Trimming stripped 7 bases from V and 0 bases from J, with 13 bases between. Germline CDR1 is LNHDA and CDR2 is SQIVND (reference sequence). CDR3 loop: CASTASASSYNEQFF. The DNA of the CDR3 is TGTGCCAGTACCGCTAGCGCGAGCTCCTACAATGAGCAGTTCTTC.

V usage is TRBV27 and J usage is TRBJ1-2; D uncertain. The V gene's germline CDR1 is MNHEY and CDR2 SMNVEV (reference sequence). V lost 4 bases and J lost 3, with 12 bases in between. The CDR3 length is 14 residues. CDR3 DNA sequence: TGTGCCAGCAGTTGGAGGCAGAACCACTATGGCTACACCTTC. Translated, it gives CASSWRQNHYGYTF.

This clone was detected once. This chain links TRBV27 with TRBJ2-7; D is perhaps TRBD1 (5 bases). This CDR3 has 13 residues. The V end lost 3 bases, the J end lost 4 bases, and 10 bases lay between the germline ends. Germline assignment: CDR1 MNHEY and CDR2 SMNVEV (reference sequence). The CDR3 reads CASSFGDRYEQYF. As DNA, the CDR3 is TGTGCCAGCAGTTTCGGTGACAGATACGAGCAGTACTTC.